This T cell receptor beta chain came from a study of CD8 T cells in Susac syndrome. This CDR3 comprises 12 residues. V was shortened by 3 bases and J by 15 bases, with 15 bases between the two germline ends. CDR1 and CDR2 from the germline V gene are MGHRA and YSYEKL. Reverse transcription of roughly 0.5 to 1 ug RNA was performed with random hexamers. MiXCR, applied by TCRdb to the immunoSEQ multiplex PCR reads, yields one record per CDR3 protein. The table shows about 83,000 distinct CDR3 sequences, with over 90% occurring only once. Sequenced material: CD8+ T cells from PBMCs. The chain couples TRBV4-1 to TRBJ2-1; D is possibly TRBD1 (6 bases). The TCR was taken from a human donor with Susac syndrome. Here the CDR3 DNA reads TGCGCCAGCAGCCATCGATCAGGGGAAAGGTTCTTC. It is translated as CASSHRSGERFF.